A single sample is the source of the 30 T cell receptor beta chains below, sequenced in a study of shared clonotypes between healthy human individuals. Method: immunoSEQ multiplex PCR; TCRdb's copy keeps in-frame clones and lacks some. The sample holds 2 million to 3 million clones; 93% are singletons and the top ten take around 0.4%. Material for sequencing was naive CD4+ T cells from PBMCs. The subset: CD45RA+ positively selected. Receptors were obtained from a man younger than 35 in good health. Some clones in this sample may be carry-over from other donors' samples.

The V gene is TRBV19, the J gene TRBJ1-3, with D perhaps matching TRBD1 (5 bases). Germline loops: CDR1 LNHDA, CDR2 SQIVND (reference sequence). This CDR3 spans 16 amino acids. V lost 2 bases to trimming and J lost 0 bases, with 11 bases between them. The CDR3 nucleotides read TGTGCCAGTAGTATATCCAAGGGACTCTCTGGAAACACCATATATTTT. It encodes CASSISKGLSGNTIYF.

The CDR3 spells CASSLEGLWDEQFF. The CDR3 DNA follows: TGCGCCAGCAGCTTGGAGGGTCTCTGGGATGAGCAGTTCTTC. This chain connects TRBV5-1 to TRBJ2-1; no clear D gene. Germline V gene sequence: CDR1 SGHRS, CDR2 YFSETQ. The V and J ends lost 0 bases and 8 bases respectively, with 12 bases between them. This CDR3 region has 14 residues. Supplemented by reference TRBV5-1 and TRBJ2-1, the full variable domain reads KAGVTQTPRYLIKTRGQQVTLSCSPISGHRSVSWYQQTPGQGLQFLFEYFSETQRNKGNFPGRFSGRQFSNSRSEMNVSTLELGDSALYLCASSLEGLWDEQFFGPGTRLTVL.

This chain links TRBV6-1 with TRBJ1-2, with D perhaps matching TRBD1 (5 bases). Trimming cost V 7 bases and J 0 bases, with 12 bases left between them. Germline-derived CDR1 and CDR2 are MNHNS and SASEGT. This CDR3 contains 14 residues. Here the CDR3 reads CASIGTGSNYGYTF. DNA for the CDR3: TGTGCCAGCATCGGGACGGGCTCTAACTATGGCTACACCTTC.

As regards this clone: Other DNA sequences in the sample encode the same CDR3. This CDR3 is CASSVGQGGGNTIYF. CDR3 bases: TGTGCCAGCAGCGTTGGACAGGGAGGTGGAAACACCATATATTTT. V and J are TRBV9 and TRBJ1-3; 8 nucleotides line up with TRBD1. V lost 2 bases to trimming and J lost 3 bases; unmatched junction nucleotides: 4. The germline CDR1 and CDR2 sequences are SGDLS and YYNGEE. CDR3 length equals 15 residues.

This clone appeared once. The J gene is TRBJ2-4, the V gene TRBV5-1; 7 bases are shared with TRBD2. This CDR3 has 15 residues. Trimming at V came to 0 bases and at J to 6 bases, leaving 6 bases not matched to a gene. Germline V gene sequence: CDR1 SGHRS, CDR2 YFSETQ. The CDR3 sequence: CASSLAEGRGNIQYF. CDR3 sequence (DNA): TGCGCCAGCAGCTTGGCGGAGGGGAGGGGAAACATTCAGTACTTC.

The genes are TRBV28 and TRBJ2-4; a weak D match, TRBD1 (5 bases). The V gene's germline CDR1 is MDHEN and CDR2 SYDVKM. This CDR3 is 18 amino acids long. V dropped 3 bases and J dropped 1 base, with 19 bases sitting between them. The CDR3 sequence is CASSFFLHRNPAKNIQYF. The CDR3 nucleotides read TGTGCCAGCAGTTTTTTTCTCCACAGGAACCCGGCCAAAAACATTCAGTACTTC.

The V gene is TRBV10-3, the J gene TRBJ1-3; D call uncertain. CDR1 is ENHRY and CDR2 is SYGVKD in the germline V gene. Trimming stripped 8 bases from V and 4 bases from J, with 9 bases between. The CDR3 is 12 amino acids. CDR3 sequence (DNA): TGTGCCATCTGGGGTCAAGGAAACACCATATATTTT. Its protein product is CAIWGQGNTIYF.

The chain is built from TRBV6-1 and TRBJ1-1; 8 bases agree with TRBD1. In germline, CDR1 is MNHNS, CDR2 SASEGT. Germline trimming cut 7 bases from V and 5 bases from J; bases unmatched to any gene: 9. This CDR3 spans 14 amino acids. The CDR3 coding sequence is TGTGCCAGCACCTGGACAGGGTTGGGAACTGAAGCTTTCTTT. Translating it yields CASTWTGLGTEAFF.

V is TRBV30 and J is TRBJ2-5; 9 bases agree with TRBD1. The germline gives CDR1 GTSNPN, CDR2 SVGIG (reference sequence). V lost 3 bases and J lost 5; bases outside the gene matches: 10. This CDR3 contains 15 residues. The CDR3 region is CAWSRGTGIVETQYF. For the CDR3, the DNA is TGTGCCTGGAGCCGGGGGACAGGGATCGTGGAGACCCAGTACTTC. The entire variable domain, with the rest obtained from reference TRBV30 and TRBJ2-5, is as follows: SQTIHQWPATLVQPVGSPLSLECTVEGTSNPNLYWYRQAAGRGLQLLFYSVGIGQISSEVPQNLSASRPQDRQFILSSKKLLLSDSGFYLCAWSRGTGIVETQYFGPGTRLLVL.

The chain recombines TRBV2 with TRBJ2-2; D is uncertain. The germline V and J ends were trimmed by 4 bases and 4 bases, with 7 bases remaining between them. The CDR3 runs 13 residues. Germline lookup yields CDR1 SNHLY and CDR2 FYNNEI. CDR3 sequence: CASSGETTGELFF. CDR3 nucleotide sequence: TGTGCCAGCAGTGGCGAGACCACCGGGGAGCTGTTTTTT.

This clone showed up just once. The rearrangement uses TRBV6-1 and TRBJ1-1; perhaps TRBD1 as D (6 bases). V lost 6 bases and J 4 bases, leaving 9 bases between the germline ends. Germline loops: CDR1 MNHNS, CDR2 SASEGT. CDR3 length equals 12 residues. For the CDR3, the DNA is TGTGCCAGCAGACAGGGCGCCACTGAAGCTTTCTTT. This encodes CASRQGATEAFF.

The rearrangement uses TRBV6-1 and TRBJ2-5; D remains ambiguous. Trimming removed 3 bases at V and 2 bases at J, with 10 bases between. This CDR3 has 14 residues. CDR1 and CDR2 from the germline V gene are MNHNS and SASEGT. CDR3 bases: TGTGCCAGCAGTGATAATTTGAAACAAGAGACCCAGTACTTC. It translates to CASSDNLKQETQYF.

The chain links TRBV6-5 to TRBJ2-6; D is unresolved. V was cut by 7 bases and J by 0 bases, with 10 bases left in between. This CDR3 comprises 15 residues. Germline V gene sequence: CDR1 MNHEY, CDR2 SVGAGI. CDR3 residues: CASTYSGSGANVLTF. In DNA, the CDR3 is TGTGCCAGCACCTACAGTGGCTCTGGGGCCAACGTCCTGACTTTC.

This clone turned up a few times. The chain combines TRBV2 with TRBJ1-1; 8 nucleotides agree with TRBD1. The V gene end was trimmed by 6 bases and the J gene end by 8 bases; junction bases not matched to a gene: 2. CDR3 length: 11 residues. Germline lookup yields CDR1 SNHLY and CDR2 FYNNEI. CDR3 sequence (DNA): TGTGCCAGCAGGGACAGGGCCGAAGCTTTCTTT. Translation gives CASRDRAEAFF. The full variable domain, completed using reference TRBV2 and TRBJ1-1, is EPEVTQTPSHQVTQMGQEVILRCVPISNHLYFYWYRQILGQKVEFLVSFYNNEISEKSEIFDDQFSVERPDGSNFTLKIRSTKLEDSAMYFCASRDRAEAFFGQGTRLTVV.

The CDR3 protein is CASSQDSVTITYEQYF. Here the CDR3 DNA reads TGCGCCAGCAGCCAAGATTCGGTGACAATAACCTACGAGCAGTACTTC. V usage is TRBV4-1 and J usage is TRBJ2-7; D not certain. V lost 0 bases, J lost 2 bases, and 14 bases lay in between. This CDR3 contains 16 residues. Per germline, CDR1 MGHRA and CDR2 YSYEKL.

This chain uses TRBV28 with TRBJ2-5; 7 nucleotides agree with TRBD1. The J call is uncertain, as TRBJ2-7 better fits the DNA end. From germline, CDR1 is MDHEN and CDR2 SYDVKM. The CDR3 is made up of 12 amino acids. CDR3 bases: TGTGCCAGCAGAACCCCAGGGGGCGAGCAGTACTTC. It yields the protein CASRTPGGEQYF.

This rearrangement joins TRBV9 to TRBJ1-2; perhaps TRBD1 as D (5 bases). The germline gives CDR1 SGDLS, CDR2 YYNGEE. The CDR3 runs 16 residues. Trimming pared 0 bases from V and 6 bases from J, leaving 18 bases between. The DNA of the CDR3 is TGTGCCAGCAGCGTAGCTTTTCAGGGTAACTGGGATGGCTACACCTTC. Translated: CASSVAFQGNWDGYTF.

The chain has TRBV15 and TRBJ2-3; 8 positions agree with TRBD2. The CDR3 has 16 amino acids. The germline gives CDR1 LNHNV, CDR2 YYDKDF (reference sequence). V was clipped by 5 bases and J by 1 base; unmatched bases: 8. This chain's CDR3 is CATSGGLASRTDTQYF. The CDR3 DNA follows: TGTGCCACCAGCGGAGGACTAGCTAGTCGCACAGATACGCAGTATTTT.

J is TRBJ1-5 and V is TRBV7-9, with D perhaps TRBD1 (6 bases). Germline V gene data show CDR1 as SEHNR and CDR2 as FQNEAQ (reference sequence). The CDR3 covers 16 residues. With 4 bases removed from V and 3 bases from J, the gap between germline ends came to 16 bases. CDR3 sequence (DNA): TGTGCCAGCAGCTCCTCGGACGGGGGGGCCAATCAGCCCCAGCATTTT. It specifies CASSSSDGGANQPQHF.

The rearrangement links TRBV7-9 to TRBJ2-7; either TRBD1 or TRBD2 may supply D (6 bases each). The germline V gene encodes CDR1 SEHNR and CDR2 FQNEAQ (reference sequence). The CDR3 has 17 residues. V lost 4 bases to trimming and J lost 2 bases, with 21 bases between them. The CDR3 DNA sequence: TGTGCCAGCAGCTCTCACCGCGGGACAAGACCCACCTACGAGCAGTACTTC. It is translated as CASSSHRGTRPTYEQYF.

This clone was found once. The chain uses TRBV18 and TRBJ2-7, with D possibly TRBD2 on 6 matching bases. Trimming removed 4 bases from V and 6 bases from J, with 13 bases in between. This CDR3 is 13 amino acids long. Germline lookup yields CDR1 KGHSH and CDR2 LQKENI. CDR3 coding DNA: TGTGCCAGCTCACAAACGGGGGTTTTCGAGCAGTACTTC. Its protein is CASSQTGVFEQYF.

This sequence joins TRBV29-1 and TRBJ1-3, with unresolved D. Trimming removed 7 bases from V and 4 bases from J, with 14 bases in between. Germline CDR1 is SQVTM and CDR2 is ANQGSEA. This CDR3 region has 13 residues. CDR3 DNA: TGCAGCGCCAAGGTTGGCAGGGGAAACACCATATATTTT. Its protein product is CSAKVGRGNTIYF.

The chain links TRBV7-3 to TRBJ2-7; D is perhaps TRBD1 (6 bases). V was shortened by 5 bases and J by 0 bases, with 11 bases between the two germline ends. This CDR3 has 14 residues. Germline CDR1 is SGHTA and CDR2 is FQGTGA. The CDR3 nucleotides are TGTGCCAGCAGCGAGGACAGAAACTCCTACGAGCAGTACTTC. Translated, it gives CASSEDRNSYEQYF.

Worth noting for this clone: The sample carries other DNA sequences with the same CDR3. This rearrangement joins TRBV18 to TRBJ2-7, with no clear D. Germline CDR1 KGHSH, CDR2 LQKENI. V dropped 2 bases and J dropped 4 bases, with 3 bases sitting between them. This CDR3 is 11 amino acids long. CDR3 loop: CASSPKYEQYF. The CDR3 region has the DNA TGTGCCAGCTCACCAAAGTACGAGCAGTACTTC.

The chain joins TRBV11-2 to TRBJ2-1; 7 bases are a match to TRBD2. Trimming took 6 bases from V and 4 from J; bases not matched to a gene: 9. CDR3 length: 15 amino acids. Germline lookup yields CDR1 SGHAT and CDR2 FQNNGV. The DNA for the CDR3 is TGTGCCAGCAGTCCTGCGGGAGAAAGTTACAATGAGCAGTTCTTC. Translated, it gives CASSPAGESYNEQFF.

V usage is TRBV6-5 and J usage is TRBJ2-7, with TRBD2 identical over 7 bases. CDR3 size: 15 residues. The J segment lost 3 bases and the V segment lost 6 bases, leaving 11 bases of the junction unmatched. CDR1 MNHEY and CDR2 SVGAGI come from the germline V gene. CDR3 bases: TGTGCCAGCAGCCGGAGTCCGGGACTACTCTACGAGCAGTACTTC. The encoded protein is CASSRSPGLLYEQYF.

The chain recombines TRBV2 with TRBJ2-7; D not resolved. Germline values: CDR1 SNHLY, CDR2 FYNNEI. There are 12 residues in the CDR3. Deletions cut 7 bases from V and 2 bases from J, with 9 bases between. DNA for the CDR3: TGTGCCAGCACGGCGGCACCCTACGAGCAGTACTTC. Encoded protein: CASTAAPYEQYF.

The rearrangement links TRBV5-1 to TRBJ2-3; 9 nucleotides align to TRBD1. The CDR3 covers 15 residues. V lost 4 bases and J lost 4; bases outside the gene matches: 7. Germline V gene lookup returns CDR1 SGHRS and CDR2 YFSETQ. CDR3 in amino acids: CASSVGTGRPDTQYF. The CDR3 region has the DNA TGCGCCAGCAGCGTAGGGACAGGGCGGCCAGATACGCAGTATTTT.

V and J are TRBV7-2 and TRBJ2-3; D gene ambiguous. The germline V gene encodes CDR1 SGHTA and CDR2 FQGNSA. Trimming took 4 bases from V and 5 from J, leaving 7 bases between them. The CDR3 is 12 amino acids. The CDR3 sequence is CASSSSGDTQYF. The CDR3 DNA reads TGTGCCAGCAGCTCATCCGGAGATACGCAGTATTTT.

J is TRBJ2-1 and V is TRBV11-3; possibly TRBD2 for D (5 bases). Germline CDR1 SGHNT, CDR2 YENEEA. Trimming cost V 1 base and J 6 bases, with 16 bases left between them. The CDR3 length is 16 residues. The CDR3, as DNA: TGTGCCAGCAGCTTAGCTGCTAGCCAGCCCAGCAATGAGCAGTTCTTC. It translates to CASSLAASQPSNEQFF.